This T cell receptor (beta chain) comes out of a study of PD-L1 blockade in urothelial cancer. Worth noting for this clone: No antigen is known for it.

Some clones are missing from TCRdb's copy, which holds only in-frame ones; the method was immunoSEQ multiplex PCR. The sample includes approximately 88,000 clones, 84% of them seen just once. Germline CDR1 is SNHLY and CDR2 is FYNNEI. This CDR3 spans 15 amino acids. The trim removed 6 bases at V and 5 bases at J, leaving 3 bases unmatched. Time point indicated: pretreatment peripheral blood. Study-level points and caveats: Pretreatment TCR clonality in blood under the median foretold superior survival.

The clonotype originates from a man in his 60s with urothelial cancer. V usage is TRBV2 and J usage is TRBJ2-2; 13 bases match TRBD2. This sample comprised PBMCs, obtained around atezolizumab (anti-PD-L1) treatment. The CDR3 is CASRGLAGNTGELFF. The CDR3 bases are TGTGCCAGCAGGGGACTAGCGGGGAATACCGGGGAGCTGTTTTTT.